This TCR beta chain comes out of a study of shared clonotypes between healthy human individuals. Across the whole study: Two female and three male donors aged 18 to 49 were enrolled.

The run depth of the assay was deep. Source study methods: With immunoSEQ giving junction-only sequences and no quality scores, filtering differed. Sequencing used immunoSEQ multiplex PCR; TCRdb keeps in-frame clones, though not all of them. V and J calls and clone size are given by that table; D and trimming were obtained from the DNA. The table records about 510,000 clones, around 79% of them present only once. Study-wide findings and caveats: The sampled material consisted only of blood, and tissue repertoires are likely to differ.

With respect to this clone: Its antigen remains unidentified.

The sequence came from a woman aged 40 to 49 in good health. Some clones in this sample may be carry-over from other donors' samples. Sample: PBMCs.

CDR3 nucleotide sequence: TGTGCCAGTAGCCCGCGGGGGGGGGAAGTAGCTGAGCAGTTCTTC. Its protein is CASSPRGGEVAEQFF. The chain employs TRBV19 and TRBJ2-1; 9 positions agree with TRBD2. In germline, CDR1 is LNHDA, CDR2 SQIVND (reference sequence). After removal of 6 bases from V and 9 bases from J, the junction contained 12 bases not matched to a gene. The CDR3 runs to 15 residues. The full variable domain, in which reference TRBV19 and TRBJ2-1 provide the parts outside the CDR3, is DGGITQSPKYLFRKEGQNVTLSCEQNLNHDAMYWYRQDPGQGLRLIYYSQIVNDFQKGDIAEGYSVSREKKESFPLTVTSAQKNPTAFYLCASSPRGGEVAEQFFGPGTRLTVL.